The clone carrying this T cell receptor beta chain has a handful of counts. The sample is drawn from a study of T-cell reconstitution after alpha-beta-depleted transplantation in children. The CDR3 is 13 residues long. The germline V gene encodes CDR1 LNHNV and CDR2 YYDKDF (reference sequence). The V gene end was trimmed by 9 bases and the J gene end by 0 bases; junction bases not matched to a gene: 3. For TCRbeta, the library was prepared with unique molecular identifiers. From the PCR reads, TCRdb called clonotypes with MiXCR, one entry per CDR3 protein. Of over 550,000 distinct CDR3 sequences in the sample, roughly a tenth were seen once.

The receptor's source is a human donor who donated a stem cell graft to a child with acute myeloid leukemia. The J gene is TRBJ2-3, the V gene TRBV15, with TRBD2 matching over 7 bases. This specimen consisted of PBMCs from the stem cell graft donor, obtained from the stem cell graft. The CDR3 nucleotides are TGTGCCACGCGGGGGACTAGCACAGATACGCAGTATTTT. Protein sequence: CATRGTSTDTQYF.